The 4 T cell receptor beta chains reported below all come from one sample, sequenced in a study of T cell repertoires in cytomegalovirus infection. Which antigens these TCRs recognize remains unknown. TCRdb re-called the reads through MiXCR, storing one row per CDR3 protein. The table includes about 83,000 distinct CDR3 sequences, under 30% detected once. The specimen was CD8+ T cells from cultured PBMCs, collected from culture after CMV antigen stimulation. These receptors were obtained from a human donor in good health (CMV status not recorded). Some clones in this sample may be carry-over from other donors' samples.

The chain uses TRBV27 and TRBJ2-7; the D gene is possibly TRBD2 (6 bases). V was shortened by 6 bases and J by 11 bases, with 32 bases between the two germline ends. Per germline, CDR1 MNHEY and CDR2 SMNVEV (reference sequence). The CDR3 consists of 17 residues. Written as DNA, the CDR3 is TGTGCCAGCAGGACTCAGTTTCCGGGACTCAACTTAGCTGAAGAGTACTTC. This gives the protein CASRTQFPGLNLAEEYF.

The gene calls are TRBV5-6 and TRBJ2-1, with 11 bases lining up with TRBD2. CDR1 and CDR2 (germline): SGHDT, YYEEEE. CDR3 length: 16 amino acids. V lost 2 bases, J lost 7 bases, and 8 bases stayed unmatched. CDR3 sequence reads: CASSFELAGVGNEQFF. The CDR3 coding sequence is TGTGCCAGCAGCTTTGAACTAGCGGGAGTCGGAAATGAGCAGTTCTTC.

This clonotype was counted a few times. The CDR3 protein is CSGTANTEAFF. The CDR3, as DNA: TGCAGCGGAACAGCGAACACTGAAGCTTTCTTT. The chain carries TRBV29-1 and TRBJ1-1; no definite D call. The germline V and J ends were trimmed by 7 bases and 1 base, with 7 bases remaining between them. This CDR3 has 11 amino acids. Germline lookup yields CDR1 SQVTM and CDR2 ANQGSEA.

The chain links TRBV20-1 to TRBJ2-2; D may be TRBD2 (6 bases). This CDR3 spans 12 amino acids. Trimming took 3 bases from V and 7 from J, leaving 9 bases between them. Germline CDR1 reads DFQATT; CDR2 reads SNEGSKA (reference sequence). The CDR3 bases are TGCAGTGCTAGGGAGGGGATCGGGGAGCTGTTTTTT. It codes for CSAREGIGELFF.